A single sample is the source of the 20 T cell receptor beta chains below, sequenced in a study of cytomegalovirus exposure and HLA in healthy donors. 60 Vbeta and 13 Jbeta primers were used in PCR. Using immunoSEQ multiplex PCR, the repertoire was profiled, and TCRdb retains in-frame clones only, with some absent. The sample contains approximately 160,000 clones, around 82% of which appear only once. Sample: PBMCs. Receptors originate from a male donor in good health and CMV-seronegative.

The CDR3 region is CASSLADRGRGTEAFF. In DNA, the CDR3 is TGTGCCAGCAGCTTAGCGGACAGGGGGCGAGGAACTGAAGCTTTCTTT. This chain joins TRBV7-9 and TRBJ1-1, with 11 bases matching TRBD1. With V trimmed by 0 bases and J by 5 bases, 5 bases remained unmatched. CDR3 length: 16 residues. CDR1 and CDR2 (germline): SEHNR, FQNEAQ (reference sequence).

A single count supports this clone. For the CDR3, the DNA is TGTGCCAGCAGCTTTCGCCAGCGGGGTTCCGAGCAGTACTTC. Its protein product is CASSFRQRGSEQYF. The V call is TRBV7-9, the J call TRBJ2-7; 7 bases fit TRBD2. This CDR3 contains 14 residues. Germline V gene lookup returns CDR1 SEHNR and CDR2 FQNEAQ (reference sequence). V shed 3 bases and J 6 bases; nucleotides not matched to a gene: 8.

The chain is built from TRBV5-4 and TRBJ1-3; D gene unclear. Germline loops: CDR1 SGHNT, CDR2 YYREEE (reference sequence). CDR3 length: 14 amino acids. V lost 3 bases and J 2 bases, leaving 9 bases between the germline ends. This CDR3 is CASSSTVAGNTIYF. The CDR3 bases are TGTGCCAGCAGCTCTACAGTAGCTGGAAACACCATATATTTT.

The chain carries TRBV4-2 and TRBJ1-2; maybe TRBD1 (5 bases). V was pared by 6 bases and J by 6 bases, with 11 bases between. Germline V CDR1 and CDR2: LGHNA, YNFKEQ. The CDR3 totals 12 residues. CDR3 DNA: TGTGCCAGCAGTGGTGGGGGGGATGGCTACACCTTC. Translation: CASSGGGDGYTF.

The chain couples TRBV4-2 to TRBJ2-1, with TRBD2 matching 10 bases. Per the germline V gene, CDR1 is LGHNA and CDR2 is YNFKEQ. V shed 4 bases, J shed 7 bases, and the junction held 10 bases outside the gene matches. The CDR3 covers 16 residues. The CDR3 DNA follows: TGTGCCAGCAGCCCAGAAAGCGGGAGGGCCGTTAATGAGCAGTTCTTC. Protein sequence: CASSPESGRAVNEQFF.

A few counts support this clone. V is TRBV5-1 and J is TRBJ2-5; 8 nucleotides align to TRBD1. The V gene's germline CDR1 is SGHRS and CDR2 YFSETQ. J was trimmed by 4 bases and V by 3 bases; bases with no gene match: 11. This CDR3 has 16 residues. CDR3 coding DNA: TGCGCCAGCAGCTCCGGACAGGGTTTGGTCGGAGAGACCCAGTACTTC. Protein: CASSSGQGLVGETQYF.

The chain recombines TRBV5-4 with TRBJ2-5; 10 bases line up with TRBD1. The germline gives CDR1 SGHNT, CDR2 YYREEE (reference sequence). V lost 4 bases and J lost 5; bases outside the gene matches: 8. The CDR3 extends over 15 amino acids. Here the CDR3 DNA reads TGTGCCAGCAGCAAAACGACAGGGGGCGGGGAGACCCAGTACTTC. Its translation is CASSKTTGGGETQYF.

The V and J genes are TRBV4-3 and TRBJ1-3, with D unclear. CDR1 is LGHNA and CDR2 is YSLEER in the germline V gene. V was cut by 1 base and J by 3 bases, with 4 bases left in between. The CDR3 sequence is 13 residues long. CDR3: CASSQVGGNTIYF. The CDR3 DNA reads TGCGCCAGCAGCCAAGTCGGTGGAAACACCATATATTTT.

This rearrangement joins TRBV9 to TRBJ1-2; D possibly corresponds to TRBD1 (6 bases). The length of the CDR3 is 14 residues. CDR1 and CDR2 (germline): SGDLS, YYNGEE. Trimming shortened V by 0 bases and J by 0 bases, and 6 bases separated the two germline ends. The CDR3 loop reads CASSVGQANYGYTF. The CDR3 DNA follows: TGTGCCAGCAGCGTAGGACAGGCTAACTATGGCTACACCTTC.

The V call is TRBV9, the J call TRBJ1-4; D gene uncertain. The CDR3 sequence is 13 residues long. V shed 7 bases and J shed 1 base, with 8 bases lying between them. Germline CDR1 and CDR2: SGDLS and YYNGEE. CDR3 protein: CASAGVTNEKLFF. The CDR3 DNA is TGTGCCAGCGCAGGTGTAACTAATGAAAAACTGTTTTTT.

This sequence joins TRBV2 and TRBJ2-5; maybe TRBD1 (7 bases). The tail of the sequence fits TRBJ2-7 better, so the J call may be wrong. This CDR3 has 14 amino acids. Germline V gene lookup returns CDR1 SNHLY and CDR2 FYNNEI. The CDR3, as DNA: TGTGCCAGCAGGCGCGGGACAGAGACCTACGAGCAGTACTTC. It specifies CASRRGTETYEQYF.

V gene TRBV6-1 combines with J gene TRBJ1-5; the D gene is possibly TRBD1 (5 bases). CDR3 length: 14 residues. Per germline, CDR1 MNHNS and CDR2 SASEGT. Trimming shortened V by 5 bases and J by 5 bases, and 13 bases separated the two germline ends. The CDR3 region has the DNA TGTGCCAGCAGTACCACAGGCGGAGATCAGCCCCAGCATTTT. Amino acid sequence: CASSTTGGDQPQHF.

This clone was seen just once. V and J are TRBV14 and TRBJ1-4; perhaps TRBD1 as D (5 bases). This CDR3 is built from 14 residues. The V gene lost 4 bases and the J gene lost 8 bases, with 14 bases spanning the gap. Germline V gene sequence: CDR1 SGHDN, CDR2 FVKESK. The CDR3 protein is CASSRPGVEEKLFF. The CDR3 nucleotides read TGTGCCAGCAGCCGTCCGGGGGTGGAAGAAAAACTGTTTTTT. Together with reference TRBV14 and TRBJ1-4, the CDR3 gives the full variable domain: EAGVTQFPSHSVIEKGQTVTLRCDPISGHDNLYWYRRVMGKEIKFLLHFVKESKQDESGMPNNRFLAERTGGTYSTLKVQPAELEDSGVYFCASSRPGVEEKLFFGSGTQLSVL.

This chain joins TRBV19 and TRBJ1-5, with D maybe TRBD1 (6 bases). Germline V gives CDR1 LNHDA, CDR2 SQIVND (reference sequence). There are 17 residues in the CDR3. The germline V and J ends were trimmed by 1 base and 4 bases, with 17 bases remaining between them. CDR3 coding DNA: TGTGCCAGTAGTATAGTTGGGACAACCCCGGGTAATCAGCCCCAGCATTTT. This gives the protein CASSIVGTTPGNQPQHF.

This clone was counted a single time. The rearrangement joins TRBV4-2 to TRBJ2-7, with 7 nucleotides matching TRBD1. J was trimmed by 6 bases and V by 0 bases; bases with no gene match: 8. The germline gives CDR1 LGHNA, CDR2 YNFKEQ. The CDR3 totals 15 residues. CDR3 residues: CASSQDIGQDVEQYF. DNA of the CDR3: TGTGCCAGCAGCCAAGATATAGGACAGGACGTCGAGCAGTACTTC.

The gene calls are TRBV27 and TRBJ2-1, with D perhaps matching TRBD2 (7 bases). V gave up 7 bases and J gave up 7 bases, with 14 bases separating them. Per the germline V gene, CDR1 is MNHEY and CDR2 is SMNVEV (reference sequence). This CDR3 has 13 amino acids. CDR3 protein: CASTRGAPNEQFF. The CDR3 DNA follows: TGTGCCAGCACTCGGGGGGCTCCAAATGAGCAGTTCTTC.

V usage is TRBV7-6 and J usage is TRBJ2-7; D is perhaps TRBD1 (6 bases). The CDR3 loop spans 12 amino acids. Germline V gives CDR1 SGHVS, CDR2 FNYEAQ. V lost 1 base to trimming and J lost 6 bases, with 7 bases between them. CDR3 in DNA: TGTGCCAGCAGCTTAGGAGGGGGCGAGCAGTACTTC. It codes for CASSLGGGEQYF.

This chain uses TRBV29-1 with TRBJ2-2; 10 nucleotides match TRBD2. CDR1 and CDR2 from the germline V gene are SQVTM and ANQGSEA. J was trimmed by 6 bases and V by 1 base; bases with no gene match: 5. The CDR3 is made up of 15 amino acids. CDR3 protein: CSVEGASGSPGELFF. The CDR3 bases are TGCAGCGTTGAAGGAGCTAGCGGGAGTCCCGGGGAGCTGTTTTTT.

In its sample, this clone was seen a few times. V usage is TRBV5-1 and J usage is TRBJ2-2, with a possible D match to TRBD2 (5 bases). There are 14 residues in the CDR3. In germline, CDR1 is SGHRS, CDR2 YFSETQ. V was pared by 0 bases and J by 4 bases, with 7 bases between. CDR3 protein: CASSLGESTGELFF. The CDR3 bases are TGCGCCAGCAGCTTGGGGGAGTCCACCGGGGAGCTGTTTTTT.

The chain combines TRBV7-7 with TRBJ2-2, with a weak D call TRBD2 (5 bases). The germline CDR1 and CDR2 sequences are SSHAT and FNYEAQ (reference sequence). CDR3 length: 13 amino acids. Between the trimmed V and J ends, which lost 2 bases and 7 bases, there was a span of 8 bases. Here the CDR3 DNA reads TGTGCCAGCAGCTTATCCGGGGTCGGGGAGCTGTTTTTT. It codes for CASSLSGVGELFF. The full variable domain, with the rest looked up from reference TRBV7-7 and TRBJ2-2, is GAGVSQSPRYKVTKRGQDVTLRCDPISSHATLYWYQQALGQGPEFLTYFNYEAQPDKSGLPSDRFSAERPEGSISTLTIQRTEQRDSAMYRCASSLSGVGELFFGEGSRLTVL.